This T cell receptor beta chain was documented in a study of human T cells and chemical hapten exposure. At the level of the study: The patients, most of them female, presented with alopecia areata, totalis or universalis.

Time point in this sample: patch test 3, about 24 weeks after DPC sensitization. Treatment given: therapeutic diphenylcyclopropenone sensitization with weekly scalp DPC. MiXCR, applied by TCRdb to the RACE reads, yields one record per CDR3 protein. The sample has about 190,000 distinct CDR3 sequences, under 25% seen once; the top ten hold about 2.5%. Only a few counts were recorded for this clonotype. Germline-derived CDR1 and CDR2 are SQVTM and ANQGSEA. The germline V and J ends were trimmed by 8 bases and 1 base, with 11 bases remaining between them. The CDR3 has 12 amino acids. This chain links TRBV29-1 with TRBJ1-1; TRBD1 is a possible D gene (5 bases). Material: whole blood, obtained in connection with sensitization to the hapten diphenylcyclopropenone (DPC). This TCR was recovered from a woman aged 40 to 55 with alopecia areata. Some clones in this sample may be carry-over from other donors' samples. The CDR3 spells CSIGGANTEAFF. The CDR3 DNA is TGCAGCATTGGCGGGGCGAACACTGAAGCTTTCTTT.